These 9 T cell receptor beta chains were sequenced from one sample in a study of cytomegalovirus exposure and HLA in healthy donors. Primers for the PCR totalled 60 Vbeta and 13 Jbeta. Assay used: immunoSEQ multiplex PCR; TCRdb lists only in-frame clones, some missing. The sample includes about 170,000 clones, around 80% of them seen just once. The specimen sequenced was PBMCs. The receptors here all came from a boy aged 2 to 10 in good health and CMV-seronegative.

This clone was seen a few times. This chain joins TRBV9 and TRBJ1-3; 7 bases line up with TRBD1. The V and J ends lost 0 bases and 0 bases, in that order; junction bases with no gene match: 3. The CDR3 runs to 16 residues. Germline V gene lookup returns CDR1 SGDLS and CDR2 YYNGEE. The DNA of the CDR3 is TGTGCCAGCAGCGTAGCTGGGACAGTCTCTGGAAACACCATATATTTT. Translating gives CASSVAGTVSGNTIYF.

V gene TRBV7-9 combines with J gene TRBJ2-3; perhaps TRBD2 as D (5 bases). The germline V gene encodes CDR1 SEHNR and CDR2 FQNEAQ (reference sequence). This CDR3 contains 17 residues. V was clipped by 5 bases and J by 0 bases, with 18 bases between them. The CDR3 DNA sequence: TGTGCCAGCAGCCTGCATACCAGCGGTACTAGCACAGATACGCAGTATTTT. Protein: CASSLHTSGTSTDTQYF. The whole variable domain, remainder taken from reference TRBV7-9 and TRBJ2-3, is DTGVSQNPRHKITKRGQNVTFRCDPISEHNRLYWYRQTLGQGPEFLTYFQNEAQLEKSRLLSDRFSAERPKGSFSTLEIQRTEQGDSAMYLCASSLHTSGTSTDTQYFGPGTRLTVL.

The rearrangement uses TRBV18 and TRBJ1-4; 7 bases map to TRBD1. Germline lookup yields CDR1 KGHSH and CDR2 LQKENI. The CDR3 loop spans 14 amino acids. The V and J ends lost 4 bases and 1 base, in that order; junction bases with no gene match: 0. CDR3 DNA sequence: TGTGCCAGCTCACGGGACAGAACTAATGAAAAACTGTTTTTT. Protein product: CASSRDRTNEKLFF.

J is TRBJ2-6 and V is TRBV19, with D unresolved. Germline V gene lookup returns CDR1 LNHDA and CDR2 SQIVND (reference sequence). Trimming stripped 2 bases from V and 0 bases from J, with 11 bases between. The CDR3 is 17 amino acids. The CDR3 is CASSIRGSPSGANVLTF. DNA of the CDR3: TGTGCCAGTAGTATAAGAGGCAGCCCCTCTGGGGCCAACGTCCTGACTTTC.

The CDR3 region has the DNA TGTGCCAGTAGTCTCTACGGAGCGGGAGACCTTTACAATGAGCAGTTCTTC. This sequence encodes CASSLYGAGDLYNEQFF. The V gene is TRBV19, the J gene TRBJ2-1; 8 bases fit TRBD2. The junction had 13 bases not matched to a gene; V was cut back by 5 bases and J by 4 bases. CDR3 length: 17 amino acids. Per germline, CDR1 LNHDA and CDR2 SQIVND (reference sequence).

This clone turned up a few times. The chain uses TRBV7-9 and TRBJ1-3, with 7 bases that match TRBD1. The CDR3 totals 15 residues. V shed 5 bases and J 2 bases; nucleotides not matched to a gene: 6. Germline CDR1 is SEHNR and CDR2 is FQNEAQ (reference sequence). CDR3 protein: CASSPEGTAGNTIYF. CDR3 coding DNA: TGTGCCAGCAGCCCGGAGGGGACAGCTGGAAACACCATATATTTT.

A remark on this clone: One junction end does not reproduce the germline sequence, and a read error may be involved. V usage is TRBV7-9 and J usage is TRBJ2-5; TRBD2 matches at 9 bases. This CDR3 contains 16 residues. The V gene's germline CDR1 is SEHNR and CDR2 FQNEAQ (reference sequence). CDR3 loop: CASSLHAGGPREAQYF. In DNA, the CDR3 is TGTGCCAGCAGCTTACACGCGGGAGGGCCCAGAGAGGCCCAGTACTTC.

Regarding this clone: Other DNA sequences from this sample encode an identical CDR3 as well. V and J are TRBV15 and TRBJ1-5, with D possibly matching TRBD1 (5 bases). Germline lookup yields CDR1 LNHNV and CDR2 YYDKDF (reference sequence). The CDR3 totals 15 residues. Between the trimmed V and J ends, which lost 0 bases and 7 bases, there was a span of 13 bases. The CDR3 spells CATSRDLGGNQPQHF. CDR3 DNA: TGTGCCACCAGCAGAGATTTGGGGGGTAACCAGCCCCAGCATTTT.

V gene TRBV5-6 combines with J gene TRBJ1-3, with D perhaps matching TRBD1 (5 bases). The V end was cut by 0 bases, the J end by 0 bases, with 7 bases between. CDR1 and CDR2 (germline): SGHDT, YYEEEE. The CDR3 runs 15 residues. The CDR3 DNA reads as TGTGCCAGCAGCTTGGTGACAGCCTCTGGAAACACCATATATTTT. Amino acids: CASSLVTASGNTIYF.